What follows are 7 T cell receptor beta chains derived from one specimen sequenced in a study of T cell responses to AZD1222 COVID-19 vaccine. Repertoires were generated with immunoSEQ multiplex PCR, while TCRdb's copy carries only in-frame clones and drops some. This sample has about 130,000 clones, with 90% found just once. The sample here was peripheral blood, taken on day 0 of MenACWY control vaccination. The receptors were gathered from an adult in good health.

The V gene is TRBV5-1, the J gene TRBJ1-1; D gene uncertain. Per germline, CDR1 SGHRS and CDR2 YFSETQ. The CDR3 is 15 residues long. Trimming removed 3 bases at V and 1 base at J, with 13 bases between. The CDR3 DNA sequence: TGCGCCAGCAGCTCTGGTGGCTTGGGGAACACTGAAGCTTTCTTT. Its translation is CASSSGGLGNTEAFF.

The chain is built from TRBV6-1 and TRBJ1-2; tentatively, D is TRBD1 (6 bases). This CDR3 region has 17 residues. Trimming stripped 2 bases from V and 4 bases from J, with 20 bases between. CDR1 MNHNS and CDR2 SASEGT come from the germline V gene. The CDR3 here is CASSEFPPGDNLYGYTF. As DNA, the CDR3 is TGTGCCAGCAGTGAATTCCCACCAGGGGATAACCTCTATGGCTACACCTTC.

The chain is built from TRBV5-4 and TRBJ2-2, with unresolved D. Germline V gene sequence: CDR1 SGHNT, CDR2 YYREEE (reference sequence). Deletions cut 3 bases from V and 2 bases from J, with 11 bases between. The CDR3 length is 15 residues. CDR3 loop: CASSSLGGNTGELFF. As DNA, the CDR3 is TGTGCCAGCAGCTCCCTTGGCGGTAACACCGGGGAGCTGTTTTTT. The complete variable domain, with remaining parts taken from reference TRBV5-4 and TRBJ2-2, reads ETGVTQSPTHLIKTRGQQVTLRCSSQSGHNTVSWYQQALGQGPQFIFQYYREEENGRGNFPPRFSGLQFPNYSSELNVNALELDDSALYLCASSSLGGNTGELFFGEGSRLTVL.

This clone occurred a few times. CDR3 amino acids: CASSLSPSVAIPYEQYF. CDR3 nucleotide sequence: TGTGCCAGCAGCTTATCCCCCTCGGTAGCGATCCCCTACGAGCAGTACTTC. V is TRBV7-6 and J is TRBJ2-7; D may be TRBD2 (5 bases). Germline CDR1 is SGHVS and CDR2 is FNYEAQ. V was shortened by 2 bases and J by 2 bases, with 19 bases between the two germline ends. The CDR3 has 17 residues.

In DNA form, the CDR3 reads TGCGCCAGCAGTGAGACAGGGGGCACTGAAGCTTTCTTT. It specifies CASSETGGTEAFF. This chain joins TRBV10-2 and TRBJ1-1, with TRBD1 identical over 8 bases. Germline V gene data show CDR1 as WSHSY and CDR2 as SAAADI. The CDR3 covers 13 residues. V dropped 2 bases and J dropped 4; count of bases not matched to a gene: 0.

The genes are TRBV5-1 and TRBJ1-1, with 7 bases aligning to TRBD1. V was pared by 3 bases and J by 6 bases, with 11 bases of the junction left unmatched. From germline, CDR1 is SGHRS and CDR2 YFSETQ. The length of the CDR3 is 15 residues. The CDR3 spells CASSWQTTGKAEAFF. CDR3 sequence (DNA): TGCGCCAGCAGCTGGCAAACGACAGGGAAGGCTGAAGCTTTCTTT.

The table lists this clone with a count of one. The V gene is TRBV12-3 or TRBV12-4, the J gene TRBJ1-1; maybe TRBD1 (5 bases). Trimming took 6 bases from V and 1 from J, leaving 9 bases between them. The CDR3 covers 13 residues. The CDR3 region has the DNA TGTGCCAGCAGACGACAGAAGAACACTGAAGCTTTCTTT. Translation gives CASRRQKNTEAFF.